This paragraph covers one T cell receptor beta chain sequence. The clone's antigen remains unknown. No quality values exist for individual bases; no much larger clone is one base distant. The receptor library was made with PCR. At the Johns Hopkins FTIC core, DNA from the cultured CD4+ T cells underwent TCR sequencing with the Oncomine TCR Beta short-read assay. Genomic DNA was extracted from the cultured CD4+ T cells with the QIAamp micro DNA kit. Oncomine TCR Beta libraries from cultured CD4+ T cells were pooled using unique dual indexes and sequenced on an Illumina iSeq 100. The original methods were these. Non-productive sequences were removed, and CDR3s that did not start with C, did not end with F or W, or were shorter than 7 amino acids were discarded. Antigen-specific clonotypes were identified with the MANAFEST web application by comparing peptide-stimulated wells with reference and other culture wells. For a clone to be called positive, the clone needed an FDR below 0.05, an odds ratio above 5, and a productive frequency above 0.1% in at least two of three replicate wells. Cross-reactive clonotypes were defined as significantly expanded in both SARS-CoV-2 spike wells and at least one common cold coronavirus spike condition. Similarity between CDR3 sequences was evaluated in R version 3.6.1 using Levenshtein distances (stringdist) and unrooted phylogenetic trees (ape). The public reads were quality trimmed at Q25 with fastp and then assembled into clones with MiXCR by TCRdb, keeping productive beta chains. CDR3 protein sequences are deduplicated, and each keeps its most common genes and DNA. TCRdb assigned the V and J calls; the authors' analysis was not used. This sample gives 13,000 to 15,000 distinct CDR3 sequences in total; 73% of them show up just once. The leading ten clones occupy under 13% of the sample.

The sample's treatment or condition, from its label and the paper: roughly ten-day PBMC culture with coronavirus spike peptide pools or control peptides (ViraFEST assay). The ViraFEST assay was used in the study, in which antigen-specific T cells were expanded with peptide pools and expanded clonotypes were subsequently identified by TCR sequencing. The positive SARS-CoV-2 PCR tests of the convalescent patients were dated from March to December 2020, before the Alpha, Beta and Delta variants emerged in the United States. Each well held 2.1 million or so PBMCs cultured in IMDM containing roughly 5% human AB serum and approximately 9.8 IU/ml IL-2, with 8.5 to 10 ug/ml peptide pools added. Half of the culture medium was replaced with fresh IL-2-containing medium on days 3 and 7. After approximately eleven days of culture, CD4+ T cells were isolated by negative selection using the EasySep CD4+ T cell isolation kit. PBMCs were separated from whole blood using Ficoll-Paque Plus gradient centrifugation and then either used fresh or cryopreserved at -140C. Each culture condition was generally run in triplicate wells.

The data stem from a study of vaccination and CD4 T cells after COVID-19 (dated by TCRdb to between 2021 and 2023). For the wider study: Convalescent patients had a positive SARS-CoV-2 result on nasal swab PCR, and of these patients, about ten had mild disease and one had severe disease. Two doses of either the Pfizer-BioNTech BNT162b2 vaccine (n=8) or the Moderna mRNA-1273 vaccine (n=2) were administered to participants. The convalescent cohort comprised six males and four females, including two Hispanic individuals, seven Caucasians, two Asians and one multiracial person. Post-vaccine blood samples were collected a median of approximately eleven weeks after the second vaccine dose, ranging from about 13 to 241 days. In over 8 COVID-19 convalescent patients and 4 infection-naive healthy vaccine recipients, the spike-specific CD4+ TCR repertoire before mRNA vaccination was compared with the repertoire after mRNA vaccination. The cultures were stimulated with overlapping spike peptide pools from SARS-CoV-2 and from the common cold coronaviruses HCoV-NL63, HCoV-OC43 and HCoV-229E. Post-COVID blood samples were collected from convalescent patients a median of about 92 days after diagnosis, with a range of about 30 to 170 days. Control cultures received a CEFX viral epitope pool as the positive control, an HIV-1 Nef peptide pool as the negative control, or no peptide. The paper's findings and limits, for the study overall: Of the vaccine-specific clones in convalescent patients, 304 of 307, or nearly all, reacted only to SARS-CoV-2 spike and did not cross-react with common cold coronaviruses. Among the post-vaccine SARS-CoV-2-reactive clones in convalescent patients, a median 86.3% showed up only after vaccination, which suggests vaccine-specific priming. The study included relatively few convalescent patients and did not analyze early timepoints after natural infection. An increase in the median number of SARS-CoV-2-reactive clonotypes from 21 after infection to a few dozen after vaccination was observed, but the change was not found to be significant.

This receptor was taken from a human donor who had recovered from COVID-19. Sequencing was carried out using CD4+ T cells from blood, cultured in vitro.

The sequenced DNA: TGCAGTGCTAGATATTCGGGGGAAAATCAGCCCCAGCATTTT. It codes for CSARYSGENQPQHF. The sequence links TRBV20-1 to TRBJ1-5, and perhaps TRBD1 as D gene, on 5 matching bases. The CDR1 and CDR2 encoded by the germline V gene (reference sequence) are DFQATT and SNEGSKA. From its cysteine to its phenylalanine, the CDR3 spans 14 amino acids. The retained sequence is limited to the CDR3, 42 bases, with the frame set at the first base. V is cut by 2 bases and J by 4 bases, and the space between the germline ends is 12 bases.